These T cell receptor beta chains were read from a single sample in a study of T cells in Graves' hyperthyroidism and ophthalmopathy. TCRdb recomputed calls from the multiplex PCR reads with MiXCR, one row per CDR3 protein. The sample carries 360,000 or so distinct CDR3 sequences, over 15% recorded once. Material: blood. Receptor source: a woman in her thirties or forties with Graves' ophthalmopathy. The CDR3 runs from the conserved cysteine through the conserved F or W. The D gene is left open where the match is weak. Clone size appears in some rows only: once, few, many, or a class for an expanded clone.

cdr3_aa cdr3_nt d_call j_call v_call clone_size
CASSSVGSSEQFF TGTGCCAGCAGTTCCGTCGGGTCGAGTGAGCAGTTCTTC NA TRBJ2-1 TRBV3-1 many
CASSSPTGKDYTF TGTGCCAGCAGTTCGCCGACAGGGAAGGACTACACCTTC TRBD1 TRBJ1-2 TRBV12-3/TRBV12-4 NA
CSASQHRGLAGADGETQYF TGCAGTGCCAGTCAACACCGTGGACTAGCGGGAGCGGACGGAGAGACCCAGTACTTC TRBD2 TRBJ2-5 TRBV20-1 many
CASSLAQGSGRSGELFF TGTGCCAGCAGTTTAGCGCAGGGTAGCGGGAGGTCCGGGGAGCTGTTTTTT TRBD2 TRBJ2-2 TRBV12-3/TRBV12-4 few
CASSLAAAPGYGYTF TGTGCCAGCAGCTTAGCGGCTGCCCCGGGGTATGGCTACACCTTC NA TRBJ1-2 TRBV7-2 many
CASSLHRGYVDYGYTF TGTGCCAGCAGCTTACACAGGGGCTATGTGGACTATGGCTACACCTTC TRBD1 TRBJ1-2 TRBV11-2 many
CASSLGGSGIFEQYF TGTGCCAGCAGCTTGGGGGGTAGCGGGATCTTCGAGCAGTACTTC TRBD2 TRBJ2-7 TRBV7-2 many
CSARQGDQPQHF TGCAGCGCCCGACAGGGTGATCAGCCCCAGCATTTT TRBD1 TRBJ1-5 TRBV29-1 many
CASSLRGTGSYEQYF TGTGCCAGCAGTTTACGCGGGACAGGGTCCTACGAGCAGTACTTC TRBD1 TRBJ2-7 TRBV28 many
CASSARVSNQPQHF TGTGCCAGCAGTGCCAGGGTGAGCAATCAGCCCCAGCATTTT NA TRBJ1-5 TRBV27 many
CASSPRTGSGNTIYF TGTGCCAGCAGTCCGAGGACAGGCTCTGGAAACACCATATATTTT TRBD1 TRBJ1-3 TRBV6-5 many
CASSLGTSSYEQYF TGTGCCAGCAGTTTGGGGACTAGCTCCTACGAGCAGTACTTC TRBD2 TRBJ2-7 TRBV28 many
CASSWTGGAGQPQHF TGTGCCAGCAGCTGGACAGGGGGCGCCGGCCAGCCCCAGCATTTT TRBD1 TRBJ1-5 TRBV6-2/TRBV6-3 many
CALDGISSGNTISF TGTGCCCTGGACGGGATAAGCTCTGGAAACACCATATCTTTT NA TRBJ1-3 TRBV30 NA
CASSGVSTMYQETQYF TGTGCCAGCAGCGGGGTTAGCACTATGTACCAAGAGACCCAGTACTTC NA TRBJ2-5 TRBV9 NA
CASRRDRYGYTF TGTGCCAGCAGGCGGGACAGGTATGGCTACACCTTC TRBD1 TRBJ1-2 TRBV6-2/TRBV6-3 many
CASRGAGGGQETQYF TGTGCCAGCAGGGGAGCGGGGGGAGGTCAAGAGACCCAGTACTTC TRBD2 TRBJ2-5 TRBV6-1 NA
CASSYDLAGVNEQYF TGTGCCAGCAGTTACGACCTAGCGGGAGTCAACGAGCAGTACTTC TRBD2 TRBJ2-7 TRBV6-2/TRBV6-3 medium-sized
CASSPELMSSYEQYF TGTGCCAGCAGTCCCGAGCTAATGAGCTCCTACGAGCAGTACTTC NA TRBJ2-7 TRBV12-3/TRBV12-4 many
CASSLDWYGYTF TGTGCCAGCAGTTTGGACTGGTATGGCTACACCTTC NA TRBJ1-2 TRBV5-1 many
CSARGTSWETQYF TGCAGTGCTAGGGGGACTAGCTGGGAGACCCAGTACTTC TRBD2 TRBJ2-5 TRBV20-1 many
CASRLSGRADNEQFF TGTGCCAGCAGACTTAGCGGGAGGGCCGATAATGAGCAGTTCTTC TRBD2 TRBJ2-1 TRBV6-1 many
CASRPAGQGAREQYF TGTGCCAGCAGACCGGCGGGACAGGGGGCGCGGGAGCAGTACTTC TRBD1 TRBJ2-7 TRBV12-3/TRBV12-4 once
CASSSPRRQGYGYTF TGTGCCAGCAGTTCTCCTCGACGACAGGGCTATGGCTACACCTTC TRBD1 TRBJ1-2 TRBV6-5 many
CASSYSMGSANGYTF TGTGCCAGCAGTTACTCGATGGGGTCAGCAAATGGCTACACCTTC NA TRBJ1-2 TRBV6-2/TRBV6-3 many
CASSQGVTGTEAFF TGTGCCAGCAGCCAAGGGGTGACGGGCACTGAAGCTTTCTTT NA TRBJ1-1 TRBV3-1 many
CSAPIYEQYF TGCAGTGCCCCGATCTACGAGCAGTACTTC NA TRBJ2-7 TRBV20-1 NA
CASSLGTTWPPYF TGTGCCAGCAGCTTAGGGACGACTTGGCCTCCTTACTTC NA TRBJ2-7 TRBV7-8 NA
CASSVTTANYGYTF TGTGCCAGCAGCGTAACGACGGCTAACTATGGCTACACCTTC NA TRBJ1-2 TRBV9 many